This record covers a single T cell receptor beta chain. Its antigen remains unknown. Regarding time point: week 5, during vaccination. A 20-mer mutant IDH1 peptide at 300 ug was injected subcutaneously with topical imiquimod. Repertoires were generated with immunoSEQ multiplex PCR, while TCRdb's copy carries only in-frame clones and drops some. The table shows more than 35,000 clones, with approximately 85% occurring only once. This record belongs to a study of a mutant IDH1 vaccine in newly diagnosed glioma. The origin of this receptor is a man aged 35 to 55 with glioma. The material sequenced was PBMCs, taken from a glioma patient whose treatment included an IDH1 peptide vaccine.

The CDR3 sequence is CASSPSNQPQHF. CDR3 coding DNA: TGTGCCAGCAGCCCTAGCAATCAGCCCCAGCATTTT. The chain employs TRBV7-2 and TRBJ1-5; D is uncertain. This CDR3 spans 12 amino acids. CDR1 and CDR2 from the germline V gene are SGHTA and FQGNSA. Trimming shortened V by 5 bases and J by 0 bases, and 2 bases separated the two germline ends.